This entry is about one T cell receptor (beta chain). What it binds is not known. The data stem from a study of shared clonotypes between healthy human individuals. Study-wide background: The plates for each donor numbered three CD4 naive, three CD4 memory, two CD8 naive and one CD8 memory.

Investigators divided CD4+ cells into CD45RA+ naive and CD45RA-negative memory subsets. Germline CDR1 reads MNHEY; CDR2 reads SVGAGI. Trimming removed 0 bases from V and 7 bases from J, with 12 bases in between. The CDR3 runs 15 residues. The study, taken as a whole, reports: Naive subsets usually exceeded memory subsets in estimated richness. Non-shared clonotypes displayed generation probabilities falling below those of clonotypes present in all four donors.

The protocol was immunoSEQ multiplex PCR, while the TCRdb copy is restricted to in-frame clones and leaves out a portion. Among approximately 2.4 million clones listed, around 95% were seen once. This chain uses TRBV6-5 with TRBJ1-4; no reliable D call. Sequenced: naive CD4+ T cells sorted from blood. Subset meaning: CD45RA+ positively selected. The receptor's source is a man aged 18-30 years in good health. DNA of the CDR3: TGTGCCAGCAGTTACTCGGGCAGGAGGAGTGAAAAACTGTTTTTT. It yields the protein CASSYSGRRSEKLFF.